This T cell receptor beta chain derives from a study of T cells in Graves' hyperthyroidism and ophthalmopathy. Patients counted as stable if ophthalmopathy did not develop within 18 months. Clinical symptoms, serum thyroxine, TRAb, thyroid ultrasound and orbital computed tomography informed diagnoses. PBMCs came from over 8.5 ml fresh peripheral blood. This clonotype was found many times. Its matching antigen is unknown. Study-level points and caveats: Before onset, ophthalmopathy was predicted by the model a median around 6.5 months earlier.

RNA transcripts yielded amplified TCR beta CDR3 regions. An initial round of RT-PCR targeting the TCR CDR3 relied on the HTBI primer set. TCRdb passed the multiplex PCR reads through MiXCR, listing each CDR3 protein once. The profile shows more than 300,000 distinct CDR3 sequences, approximately 15% of them singletons. This CDR3 has 17 amino acids. V lost 6 bases and J lost 0, with 18 bases in between. Germline CDR1 MNHNS, CDR2 SASEGT. This clonotype was obtained from a woman in her twenties or thirties with Graves' hyperthyroidism. The chain combines TRBV6-1 with TRBJ2-1; D is tentatively TRBD1 or TRBD2 (6 bases each). Sequencing was performed on blood. The CDR3 loop reads CASRKRGTYSSYNEQFF. The CDR3 region has the DNA TGTGCCAGCAGGAAAAGGGGGACTTATAGCTCCTACAATGAGCAGTTCTTC.